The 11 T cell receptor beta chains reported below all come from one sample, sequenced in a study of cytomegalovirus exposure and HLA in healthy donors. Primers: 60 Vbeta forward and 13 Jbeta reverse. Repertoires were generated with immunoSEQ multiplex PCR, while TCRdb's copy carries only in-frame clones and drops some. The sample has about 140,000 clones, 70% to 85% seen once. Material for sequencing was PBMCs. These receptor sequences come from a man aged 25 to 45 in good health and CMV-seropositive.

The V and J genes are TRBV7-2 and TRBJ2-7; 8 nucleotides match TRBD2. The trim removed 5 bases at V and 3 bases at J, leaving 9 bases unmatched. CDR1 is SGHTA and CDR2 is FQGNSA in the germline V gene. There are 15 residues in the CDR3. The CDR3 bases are TGTGCCAGCAGCCCCGGGGGCGGGAGGAACTACGAGCAGTACTTC. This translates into CASSPGGGRNYEQYF.

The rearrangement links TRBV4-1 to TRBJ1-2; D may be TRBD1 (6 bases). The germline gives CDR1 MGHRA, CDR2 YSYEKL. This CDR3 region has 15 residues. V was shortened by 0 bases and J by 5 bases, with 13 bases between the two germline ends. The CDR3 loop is CASSQESRGGYGYTF. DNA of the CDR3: TGCGCCAGCAGCCAAGAGTCCAGGGGCGGGTATGGCTACACCTTC.

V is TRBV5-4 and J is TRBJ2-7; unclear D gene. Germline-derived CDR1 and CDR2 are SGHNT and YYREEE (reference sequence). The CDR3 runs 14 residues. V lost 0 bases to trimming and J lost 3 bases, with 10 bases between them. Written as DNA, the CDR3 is TGTGCCAGCAGCTTGGCTGGGCAGAGCTACGAGCAGTACTTC. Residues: CASSLAGQSYEQYF. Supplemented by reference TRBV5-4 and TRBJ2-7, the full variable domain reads ETGVTQSPTHLIKTRGQQVTLRCSSQSGHNTVSWYQQALGQGPQFIFQYYREEENGRGNFPPRFSGLQFPNYSSELNVNALELDDSALYLCASSLAGQSYEQYFGPGTRLTVT.

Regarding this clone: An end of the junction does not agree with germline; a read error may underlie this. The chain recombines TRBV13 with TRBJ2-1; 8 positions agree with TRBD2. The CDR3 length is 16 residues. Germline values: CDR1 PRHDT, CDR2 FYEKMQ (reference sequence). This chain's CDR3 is CASSLEGGGTYNERFF. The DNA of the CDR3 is TGTGCCAGCAGCTTAGAAGGCGGGGGGACATACAATGAGCGGTTCTTC.

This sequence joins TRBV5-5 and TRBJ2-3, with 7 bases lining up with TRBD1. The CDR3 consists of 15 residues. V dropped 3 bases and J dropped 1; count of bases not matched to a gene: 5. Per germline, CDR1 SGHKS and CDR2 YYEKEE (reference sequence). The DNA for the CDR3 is TGTGCCAGCAGCTCGCCCGGGACAGGCACAGATACGCAGTATTTT. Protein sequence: CASSSPGTGTDTQYF.

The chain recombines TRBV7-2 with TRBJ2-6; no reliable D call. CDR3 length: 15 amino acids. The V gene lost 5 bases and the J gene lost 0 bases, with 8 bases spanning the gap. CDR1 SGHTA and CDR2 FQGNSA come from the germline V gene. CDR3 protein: CASSTTNSGANVLTF. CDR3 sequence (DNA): TGTGCCAGCAGCACTACTAACTCTGGGGCCAACGTCCTGACTTTC.

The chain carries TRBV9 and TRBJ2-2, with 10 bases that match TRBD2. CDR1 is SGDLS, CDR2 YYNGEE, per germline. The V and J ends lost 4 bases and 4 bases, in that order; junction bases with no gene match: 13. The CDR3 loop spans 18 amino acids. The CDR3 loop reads CASSPRDLAGVLTGELFF. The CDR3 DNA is TGTGCCAGCAGCCCGCGAGATCTAGCGGGAGTTCTCACCGGGGAGCTGTTTTTT.

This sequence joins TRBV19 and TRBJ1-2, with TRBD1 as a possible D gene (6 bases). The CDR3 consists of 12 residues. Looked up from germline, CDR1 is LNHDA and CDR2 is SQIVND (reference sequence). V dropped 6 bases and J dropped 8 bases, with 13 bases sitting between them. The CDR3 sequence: CASRLGAGGYTF. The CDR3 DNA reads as TGTGCCAGTAGGTTGGGGGCAGGAGGCTACACCTTC.

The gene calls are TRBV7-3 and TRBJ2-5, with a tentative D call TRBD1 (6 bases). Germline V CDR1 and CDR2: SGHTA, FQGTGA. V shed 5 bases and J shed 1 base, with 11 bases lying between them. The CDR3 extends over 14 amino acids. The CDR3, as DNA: TGTGCCAGCAGCCCGACAGGTCCCCAAGAGACCCAGTACTTC. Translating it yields CASSPTGPQETQYF.

The CDR3 loop reads CASSLRTGSEQYF. CDR3 sequence (DNA): TGTGCCAGCAGCTTGCGGACAGGGAGCGAGCAGTACTTC. The gene calls are TRBV5-6 and TRBJ2-7; 8 nucleotides line up with TRBD1. In germline, CDR1 is SGHDT, CDR2 YYEEEE. The CDR3 sequence is 13 residues long. J was trimmed by 6 bases and V by 1 base; bases with no gene match: 3.

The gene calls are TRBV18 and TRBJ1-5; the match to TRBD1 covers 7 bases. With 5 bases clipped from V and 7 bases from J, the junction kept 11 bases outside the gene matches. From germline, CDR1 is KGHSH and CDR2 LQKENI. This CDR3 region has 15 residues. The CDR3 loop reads CASSSDEGAEQPQHF. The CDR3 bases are TGTGCCAGCTCATCCGACGAGGGGGCAGAACAGCCCCAGCATTTT.